The 16 T cell receptor beta chains given below trace back to one sample, sequenced in a study of molecular identifiers for immune sequencing clone quantification. TCRdb independently ran MiXCR on the PCR reads; one entry per CDR3 protein. The table has approximately 550,000 distinct CDR3 sequences, around 23% seen once. The sample comprised naive CD8+ T cells from blood, with Jurkat cell RNA spiked in. As to subset: FACS-sorted CD8+CD4-CCR7+CD45RA+ naive T cells. Receptor source: a human donor in good health. Some libraries in this study had Jurkat cell RNA spiked in.

This chain uses TRBV5-1 with TRBJ1-3; no definite D call. This CDR3 is 9 amino acids long. The germline V gene encodes CDR1 SGHRS and CDR2 YFSETQ. This CDR3 reads CPTGNTIYF. CDR3 DNA: TGCCCTACTGGAAACACCATATATTTT. The full variable domain, rest sourced from reference TRBV5-1 and TRBJ1-3, is KAGVTQTPRYLIKTRGQQVTLSCSPISGHRSVSWYQQTPGQGLQFLFEYFSETQRNKGNFPGRFSGRQFSNSRSEMNVSTLELGDSALYLCPTGNTIYFGEGSWLTVV.

This clonotype was detected ten times or more. The chain combines TRBV12-3 or TRBV12-4 with TRBJ1-1; a weak D match, TRBD1 (6 bases). The V end lost 0 bases, the J end lost 8 bases, and 13 bases lay between the germline ends. The CDR3 totals 14 residues. CDR3 in DNA: TGTGCCAGCAGTTTAGCGGACAGAGCCTTGGAAGCTTTCTTT. Translating gives CASSLADRALEAFF.

The sample holds a few counts of this clonotype. The chain recombines TRBV10-2 with TRBJ1-1, with 10 bases aligning to TRBD1. The length of the CDR3 is 16 residues. J was trimmed by 10 bases and V by 3 bases; bases with no gene match: 14. CDR1 and CDR2 (germline): WSHSY, SAAADI. DNA of the CDR3: TGCGCCAGCAGTGAAACGGCCGGGACAGGGGAGCTGAGAGCTTTCTTT. It encodes CASSETAGTGELRAFF.

In regard to this clonotype: This may be a read error, as it is one base from a much larger clone. The chain joins TRBV7-9 to TRBJ2-5; D possibly matches TRBD1 or TRBD2 (6 bases each). CDR1 is SEHNR, CDR2 FQNEAQ, per germline (reference sequence). The CDR3 has 14 residues. V lost 3 bases, J lost 3 bases, and 11 bases lay in between. CDR3 loop: CASSFRGPEETQYF. In nucleotides, the CDR3 is TGTGCCAGCAGCTTTCGGGGGCCCGAAGAGACCCAGTACTTC.

This clonotype was counted many times. The chain uses TRBV14 and TRBJ1-3; D is uncertain. Trimming removed 5 bases from V and 0 bases from J, with 8 bases in between. The CDR3 loop spans 14 amino acids. Per the germline V gene, CDR1 is SGHDN and CDR2 is FVKESK. The CDR3, as DNA: TGTGCCAGCAGCTACTACTACTCTGGAAACACCATATATTTT. It encodes CASSYYYSGNTIYF. The complete variable domain, with remaining parts taken from reference TRBV14 and TRBJ1-3, reads EAGVTQFPSHSVIEKGQTVTLRCDPISGHDNLYWYRRVMGKEIKFLLHFVKESKQDESGMPNNRFLAERTGGTYSTLKVQPAELEDSGVYFCASSYYYSGNTIYFGEGSWLTVV.

The chain links TRBV5-5 to TRBJ2-5; 10 bases are a match to TRBD2. The germline CDR1 and CDR2 sequences are SGHKS and YYEKEE (reference sequence). The junction had 10 bases not matched to a gene; V was cut back by 4 bases and J by 4 bases. This CDR3 is 16 amino acids long. CDR3 nucleotides: TGTGCCAGCAGCGTCGACCCGGGACTAGCGTCAGAGACCCAGTACTTC. Translation gives CASSVDPGLASETQYF.

V and J are TRBV6-2 or TRBV6-3 and TRBJ1-6; the D is unclear. The CDR3 runs 18 residues. Germline V CDR1 and CDR2: MNHEY, SVGEGT. The V end was cut by 0 bases, the J end by 5 bases, with 17 bases between. The CDR3 protein is CASSYSISEALHNSPLHF. The CDR3 DNA reads as TGTGCCAGCAGTTACTCGATTTCAGAAGCTCTTCATAATTCACCCCTCCACTTT.

This clonotype was recorded once. A read error may be the cause here, since a much bigger clone is one base away. The J gene is TRBJ2-3, the V gene TRBV6-5; D is unresolved. This CDR3 is built from 12 residues. Germline CDR1 MNHEY, CDR2 SVGAGI. Trimming shortened V by 5 bases and J by 8 bases, and 11 bases separated the two germline ends. The DNA for the CDR3 is TGTGCCAGCAGTACGAGGATAGGTACGCAGTATTTT. It codes for CASSTRIGTQYF.

To note about this clonotype: A single base separates this from a much larger clone, so it may be a read error. The rearrangement joins TRBV5-3 to TRBJ2-2; weak D call: TRBD2 (6 bases). TRBV5-3 is identified as an open reading frame with a role that is uncertain. V gave up 8 bases and J gave up 3 bases, with 8 bases separating them. This CDR3 contains 12 residues. This CDR3 is CASIADTGELFF. In DNA form, the CDR3 reads TGTGCCAGCATAGCGGACACCGGGGAGCTGTTTTTT.

This clonotype was counted only a few times. In DNA form, the CDR3 reads TGTGCCAGCACCCCCGGACAGGAACGGTTCTTC. This encodes CASTPGQERFF. The J gene is TRBJ2-1, the V gene TRBV12-3 or TRBV12-4, with 7 bases that match TRBD1. Trimming took 7 bases from V and 15 from J; bases not matched to a gene: 9. This CDR3 region has 11 residues.

The chain combines TRBV18 with TRBJ2-5; no reliable D call. The CDR3 consists of 15 residues. The V gene's germline CDR1 is KGHSH and CDR2 LQKENI. The ends were cut back, 4 bases at V and 0 bases at J, with 12 bases in the middle. CDR3 in amino acids: CASSRRQEDQETQYF. In nucleotides, the CDR3 is TGTGCCAGCTCACGTAGGCAGGAAGACCAAGAGACCCAGTACTTC.

Points on this clonotype: The junction departs from germline at one end; a sequencing error may be responsible. The chain's CDR3 is CVSSPTPSSGELFF. The CDR3 bases are TGTGTCAGCAGTCCTACCCCCTCCTCCGGGGAGCTGTTTTTT. The gene calls are TRBV28 and TRBJ2-2; no clear D. The CDR3 runs 14 residues. CDR1 is MDHEN and CDR2 is SYDVKM in the germline V gene. The complete variable domain, with remaining parts taken from reference TRBV28 and TRBJ2-2, reads DVKVTQSSRYLVKRTGEKVFLECVQDMDHENMFWYRQDPGLGLRLIYFSYDVKMKEKGDIPEGYSVSREKKERFSLILESASTNQTSMYLCVSSPTPSSGELFFGEGSRLTVL.

V is TRBV4-1 and J is TRBJ1-2, with unresolved D. This CDR3 region has 14 residues. Germline CDR1 and CDR2: MGHRA and YSYEKL. Trimming stripped 8 bases from V and 1 base from J, with 14 bases between. CDR3 amino acids: CASSRNGNNYGYTF. In DNA form, the CDR3 reads TGCGCCAGCTCAAGGAACGGGAATAACTATGGCTACACCTTC.

This clonotype was detected a few times. This sequence joins TRBV5-4 and TRBJ1-2, with 8 bases that match TRBD1. J lost 5 bases, V lost 0 bases, and 6 bases had no gene match. Germline V gives CDR1 SGHNT, CDR2 YYREEE (reference sequence). The CDR3 has 15 residues. CDR3 protein: CASSLAGQEGYGYTF. CDR3 in DNA: TGTGCCAGCAGCTTGGCGGGACAGGAGGGGTATGGCTACACCTTC. The full variable domain, in which reference TRBV5-4 and TRBJ1-2 provide the parts outside the CDR3, is ETGVTQSPTHLIKTRGQQVTLRCSSQSGHNTVSWYQQALGQGPQFIFQYYREEENGRGNFPPRFSGLQFPNYSSELNVNALELDDSALYLCASSLAGQEGYGYTFGSGTRLTVV.

The rearrangement links TRBV28 to TRBJ1-3; D might be TRBD1 (6 bases). The V and J ends lost 6 bases and 2 bases respectively, with 29 bases between them. CDR3 length: 20 amino acids. Germline-derived CDR1 and CDR2 are MDHEN and SYDVKM. The CDR3 sequence: CASSINGGYVVGNTGNTIYF. The CDR3 nucleotides read TGTGCCAGCAGCATTAATGGGGGCTATGTCGTGGGTAATACTGGAAACACCATATATTTT.

As regards this clonotype: A read error may be the cause here, since a much bigger clone is one base away. The chain has TRBV4-1 and TRBJ1-1, with no clear D. The V and J ends lost 8 bases and 4 bases respectively, with 20 bases between them. Germline V gives CDR1 MGHRA, CDR2 YSYEKL. The CDR3 covers 15 residues. This chain's CDR3 is CASCRSTAMSTEAFF. The CDR3 nucleotides read TGCGCCAGCTGTAGATCGACGGCTATGAGCACTGAAGCTTTCTTT.